This T cell receptor (beta chain) appears in the sequencing data of a study of cytotoxic CD8 clonotypes in ibrutinib-treated CLL. About the research overall: When averaged across all of the samples, the counts came to roughly 250,000 productive templates and about 90,000 productive rearrangements.

Frozen-stored PBMCs produced 1.5 to 2.5 micrograms of genomic DNA for TCR beta libraries. Study-wide results and limits: Public clonotypes occurred uncommonly; on treatment, they contracted or remained stable.

Concerning this clone itself: What it binds is unknown.

The germline CDR1 and CDR2 sequences are KGHSH and LQKENI. Trimming took 5 bases from V and 0 from J; bases not matched to a gene: 11. This CDR3 comprises 17 residues. Deep sequencing aimed at 1 in 200,000 to 1 in 1 million T cells' resolution. Produced via immunoSEQ multiplex PCR; TCRdb's table is partial and in-frame only. Here the sample spans about 270,000 clones, less than 85% being singletons. The source material was PBMCs, sampled at disease progression, from a patient treated with ibrutinib. The V gene is TRBV18, the J gene TRBJ2-7; TRBD1 matches at 9 bases. This TCR was sampled from a human donor with chronic lymphocytic leukemia. CDR3 coding DNA: TGTGCCAGCTCAACCTCCTCGGGACAGGGTCTCTCCTACGAGCAGTACTTC. Amino acids: CASSTSSGQGLSYEQYF.